This T cell receptor (beta chain) derives from a study of shared clonotypes between healthy human individuals (dated by TCRdb to the early 2020s). Regarding the complete study: The cohort comprised a couple of women and a few men aged 18 to 49 years. For each donor, CD4 naive and CD4 memory were each run on three plates, CD8 naive on two plates, and CD8 memory on one plate. The study deeply sequenced blood TCR repertoires of five healthy adults to estimate repertoire size and the extent of clonotype sharing between individuals. To increase sequencing depth and limit assay-specific biases, different laboratories used diverse techniques to prepare libraries and sequence TCR repertoires. Per donor, leukapheresis produced somewhere between about 0.94 and 9.5 billion PBMCs.

The donors were healthy, HIV-negative adults who had no recently reported acute infections or vaccinations. Every donor was a Caucasian adult living in Nashville, Tennessee, USA. Magnetic negative selection was used to enrich CD4+ T cells, after which naive cells were positively selected on CD45RA and the negative fraction became the memory subset. Blood was collected by leukapheresis, and PBMCs were isolated by Ficoll-Histopaque density gradient centrifugation and then cryopreserved in liquid nitrogen vapor phase. Analytical flow cytometry was used to check the purity and quantity of every magnetically sorted T cell population. Genomic DNA was isolated from each sorted fraction and quantified by UV absorbance on a Nanodrop 2000c. Using the deep immunoSEQ assay, multiplex PCR amplified TCR CDR3 regions from genomic DNA. For each cell subset, the extracted genomic DNA was distributed evenly across all wells of several immunoSEQ 96-well plates, and each plate served as one replicate. For sorted subsets, each replicate PCR was loaded with approximately 0.2 ug genomic DNA, equivalent to 32,000 or so T cell genomes. Purified libraries were quantified with a Qubit 3.0 fluorometer, sized on a Bioanalyzer 2100, and re-quantified with the KAPA Library Quantification kit. Every immunoSEQ 96-well plate was sequenced on a separate single-read 150-cycle Illumina NextSeq 550 flow cell. The source study handled its data this way. The immunoSEQ output contained only junctional sequences without quality scores, so filtering could not match that applied to full-length reads. To assign V/J genes and CDR3, sequences were annotated against IMGT germline references using PyIR, a Python wrapper for IgBLAST v1.9. Reads were removed for weak V/J assignments (E-value above 1e-6), missing CDR3, stop codons, out-of-frame junctions, or ambiguous translated residues. V3J clonotypes were defined as sequences sharing the same inferred V gene, J gene, and CDR3 amino acid sequence. Percentage overlap between repertoires was computed as shared unique clonotypes divided by the size of the smaller repertoire. Three approaches were used to assess repertoire richness: RTK rarefaction, the Chao1 estimator, and Recon v2.1 estimates of unobserved clonotypes. For all TCRbeta clonotypes obtained by the gDNA method from four donors, generation probabilities were computed with OLGA. TCRdb holds this immuneACCESS table with in-frame rearrangements only. Some clones are missing; in checked studies, unresolved V genes explain under half, and the rest has no known cause. For V, J and clone size, that table is used; D and trimming come from the DNA. Counted in this sample were about 1 million clones; around 74% of them appeared once. Of the sample, 1.4% falls within the top ten clones.

What the research found in general, with its limitations: The genetic and exposure-history diversity represented was limited by the small number of donors. Sampling was limited to blood, and TCR repertoires in tissue likely differ from TCR repertoires in blood. Pairwise subsampling indicated that sequencing depth was expected to affect the degree of clonotype sharing among donors. Higher generation probabilities were observed for clonotypes shared by all four sorted-subset donors than for non-shared clonotypes. Around 5.4% of naive CD4, 3.5% of naive CD8, approximately 2.2% of memory CD4, and 0.35% to 0.5% of memory CD8 clonotypes were shared across a few donors. Incomplete sequencing was indicated by rarefaction of sorted-subset datasets, despite the large sequencing depth. Naive subsets generally had larger estimated clonotype richness than memory subsets.

From the cysteine through the phenylalanine, the CDR3 covers 18 amino acids. CDR3 DNA only is kept here, 54 bases in frame from base 1. The V end loses 4 bases and the J end loses 0 bases, and a stretch of 16 bases separates them. The germline V gene gives CDR1 as MGHRA and CDR2 as YSYEKL. Comment on this clone: Its recognized antigen is unknown. Within one base of it there is no much larger clone, and no base qualities were kept.

In this chain, TRBV4-1 is recombined with TRBJ1-6; no D gene is confidently identified. The source material was memory CD4+ T cells sorted from blood. The sample's cell subset or site, from its label and the paper: CD45RA-negative fraction. The receptor comes from a man aged 18 to 29 in good health. In nucleotide form, the sequence is TGCGCCAGCAGCCCGAAGACTCTCACGAGCTCCTATAATTCACCCCTCCACTTT. It codes for CASSPKTLTSSYNSPLHF.